This entry describes one T cell receptor (beta chain). The data were obtained in a study of blood T cell repertoires in COVID-19. Across the whole study: COVID-19 samples, acute and convalescent, were from the United States, Italy and Spain. Nucleic acid was either cDNA or gDNA, and it came from T cells, B-cell-depleted T cells, or PBMCs.

In the original processing: Cell counts per sample came from amplifying reference gene primers. Measured with immunoSEQ multiplex PCR; TCRdb has only the in-frame clones, and not every one. That table is the source of V, J and clone size, and D and trimming were worked out from the DNA. The sample records some 140,000 clones, approximately 85% being singletons. CDR1 is LGHNA, CDR2 YSLEER, per germline. V lost 0 bases, J lost 1 base, and 7 bases stayed unmatched. This CDR3 contains 17 residues. The chain links TRBV4-3 to TRBJ1-1; 8 bases map to TRBD1. The specimen was peripheral blood. This TCR came from a man in his sixties with COVID-19, enrolled during active disease. Here the CDR3 DNA reads TGCGCCAGCAGCCAAGACATTACCGGGACAGGGAACACTGAAGCTTTCTTT. Its protein product is CASSQDITGTGNTEAFF.